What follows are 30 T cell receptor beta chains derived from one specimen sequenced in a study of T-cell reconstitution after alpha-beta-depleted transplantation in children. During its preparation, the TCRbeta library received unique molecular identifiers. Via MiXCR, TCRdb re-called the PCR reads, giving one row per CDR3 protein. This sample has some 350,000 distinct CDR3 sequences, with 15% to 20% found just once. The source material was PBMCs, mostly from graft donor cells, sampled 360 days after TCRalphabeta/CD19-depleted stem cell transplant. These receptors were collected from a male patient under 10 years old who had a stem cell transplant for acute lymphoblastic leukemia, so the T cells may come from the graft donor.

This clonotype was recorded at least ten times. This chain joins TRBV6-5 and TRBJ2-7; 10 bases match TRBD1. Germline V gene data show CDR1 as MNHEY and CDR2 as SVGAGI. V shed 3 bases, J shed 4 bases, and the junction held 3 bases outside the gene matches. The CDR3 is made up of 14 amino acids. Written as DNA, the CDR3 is TGTGCCAGCAGTTATGCGGGACAGGGGTACGAGCAGTACTTC. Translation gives CASSYAGQGYEQYF.

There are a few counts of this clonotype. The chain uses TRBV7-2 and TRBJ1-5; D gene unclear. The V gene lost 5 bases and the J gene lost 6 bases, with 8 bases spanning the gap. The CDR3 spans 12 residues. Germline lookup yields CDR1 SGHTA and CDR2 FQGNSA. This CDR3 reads CASSTRAQPQHF. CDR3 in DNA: TGTGCCAGCAGCACCAGAGCTCAGCCCCAGCATTTT.

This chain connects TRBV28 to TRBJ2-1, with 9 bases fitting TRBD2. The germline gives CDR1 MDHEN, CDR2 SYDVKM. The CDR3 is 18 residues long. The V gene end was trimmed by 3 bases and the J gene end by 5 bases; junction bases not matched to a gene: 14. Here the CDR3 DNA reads TGTGCCAGCAGTTTTCAACTAGCGGGCATGTCGGGAAACAATGAGCAGTTCTTC. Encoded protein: CASSFQLAGMSGNNEQFF.

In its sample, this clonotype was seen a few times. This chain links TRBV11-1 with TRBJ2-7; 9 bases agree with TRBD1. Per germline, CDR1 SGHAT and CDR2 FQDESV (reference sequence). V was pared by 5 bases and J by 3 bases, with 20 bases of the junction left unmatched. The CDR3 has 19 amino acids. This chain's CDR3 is CASSHTGQGSPLTLYEQYF. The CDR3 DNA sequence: TGTGCCAGCAGCCATACGGGACAGGGTTCCCCTCTGACCCTCTACGAGCAGTACTTC.

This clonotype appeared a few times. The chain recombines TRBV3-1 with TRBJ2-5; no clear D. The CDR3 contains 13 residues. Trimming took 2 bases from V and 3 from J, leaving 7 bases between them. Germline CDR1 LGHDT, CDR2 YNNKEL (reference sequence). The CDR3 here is CASSQRREETQYF. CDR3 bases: TGTGCCAGCAGCCAAAGACGGGAAGAGACCCAGTACTTC.

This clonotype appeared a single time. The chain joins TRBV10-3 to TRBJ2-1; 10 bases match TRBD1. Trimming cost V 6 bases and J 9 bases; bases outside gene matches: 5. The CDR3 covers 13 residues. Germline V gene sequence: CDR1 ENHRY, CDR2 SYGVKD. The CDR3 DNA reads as TGTGCCATCAGGGGGACAGGGGTGACTGAGCAGTTCTTC. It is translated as CAIRGTGVTEQFF.

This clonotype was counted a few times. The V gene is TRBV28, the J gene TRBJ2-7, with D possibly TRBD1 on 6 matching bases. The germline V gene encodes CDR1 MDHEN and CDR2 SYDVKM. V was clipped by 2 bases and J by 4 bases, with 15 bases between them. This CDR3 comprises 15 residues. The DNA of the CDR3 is TGTGCCAGCAGTTTAGCGGCAGGGGAGAGGTACGAGCAGTACTTC. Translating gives CASSLAAGERYEQYF. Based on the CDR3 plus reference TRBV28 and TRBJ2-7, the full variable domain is DVKVTQSSRYLVKRTGEKVFLECVQDMDHENMFWYRQDPGLGLRLIYFSYDVKMKEKGDIPEGYSVSREKKERFSLILESASTNQTSMYLCASSLAAGERYEQYFGPGTRLTVT.

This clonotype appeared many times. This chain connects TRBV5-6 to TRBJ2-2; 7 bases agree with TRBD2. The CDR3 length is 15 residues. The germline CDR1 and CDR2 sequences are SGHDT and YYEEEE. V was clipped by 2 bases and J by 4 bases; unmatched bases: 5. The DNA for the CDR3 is TGTGCCAGCAGCTTCTCCGGGAGGCGCACCGGGGAGCTGTTTTTT. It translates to CASSFSGRRTGELFF.

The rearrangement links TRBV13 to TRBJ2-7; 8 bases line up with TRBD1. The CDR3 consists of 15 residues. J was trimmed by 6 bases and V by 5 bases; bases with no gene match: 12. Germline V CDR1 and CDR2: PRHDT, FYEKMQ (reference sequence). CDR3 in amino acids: CASSQPLQGAAEQYF. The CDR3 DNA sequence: TGTGCCAGCAGCCAACCCTTGCAGGGGGCGGCCGAGCAGTACTTC.

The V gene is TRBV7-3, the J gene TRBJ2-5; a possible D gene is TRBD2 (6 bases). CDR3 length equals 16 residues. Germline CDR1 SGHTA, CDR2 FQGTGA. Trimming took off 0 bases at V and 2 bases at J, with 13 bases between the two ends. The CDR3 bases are TGTGCCAGCAGCTTAACGGGGGGAGCGGATCAAGAGACCCAGTACTTC. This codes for CASSLTGGADQETQYF.

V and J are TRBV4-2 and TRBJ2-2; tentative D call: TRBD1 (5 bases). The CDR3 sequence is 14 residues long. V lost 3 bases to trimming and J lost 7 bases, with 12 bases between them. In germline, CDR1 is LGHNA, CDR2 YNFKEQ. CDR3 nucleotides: TGTGCCAGCAGCCATCCTCAGGGTTTCGGGGAGCTGTTTTTT. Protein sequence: CASSHPQGFGELFF.

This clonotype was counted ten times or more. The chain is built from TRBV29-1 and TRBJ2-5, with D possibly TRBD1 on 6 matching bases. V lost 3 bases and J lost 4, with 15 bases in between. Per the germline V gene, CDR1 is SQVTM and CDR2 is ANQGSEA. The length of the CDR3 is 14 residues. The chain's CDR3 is CSVDPGAAGETQYF. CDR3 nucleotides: TGCAGCGTTGATCCAGGGGCGGCGGGAGAGACCCAGTACTTC.

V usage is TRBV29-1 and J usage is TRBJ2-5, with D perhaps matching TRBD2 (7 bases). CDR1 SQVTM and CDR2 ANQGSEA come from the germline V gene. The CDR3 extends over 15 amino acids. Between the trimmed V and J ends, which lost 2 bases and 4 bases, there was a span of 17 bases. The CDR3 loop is CSVERGGARGETQYF. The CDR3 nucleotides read TGCAGCGTTGAACGTGGGGGGGCGAGGGGAGAGACCCAGTACTTC.

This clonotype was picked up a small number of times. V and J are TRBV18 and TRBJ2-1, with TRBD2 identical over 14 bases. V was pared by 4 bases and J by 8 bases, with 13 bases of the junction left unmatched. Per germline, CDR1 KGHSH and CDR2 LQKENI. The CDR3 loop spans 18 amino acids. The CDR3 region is CASSQGNRGLAGVHEQFF. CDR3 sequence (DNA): TGTGCCAGCTCACAGGGCAACAGGGGACTAGCGGGAGTGCATGAGCAGTTCTTC.

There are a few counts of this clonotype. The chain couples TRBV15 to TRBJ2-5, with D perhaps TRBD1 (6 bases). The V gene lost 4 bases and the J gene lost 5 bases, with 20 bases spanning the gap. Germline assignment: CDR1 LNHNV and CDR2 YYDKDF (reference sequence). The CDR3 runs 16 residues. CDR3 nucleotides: TGTGCCACCAGCATAACCCATACAGGGCAGTTTGAGACCCAGTACTTC. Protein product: CATSITHTGQFETQYF.

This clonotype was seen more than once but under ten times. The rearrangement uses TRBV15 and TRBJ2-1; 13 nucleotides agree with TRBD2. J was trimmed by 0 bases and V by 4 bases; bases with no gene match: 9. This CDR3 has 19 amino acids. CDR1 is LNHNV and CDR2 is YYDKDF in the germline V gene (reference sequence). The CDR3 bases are TGTGCCACCAGCACCCTGGGACTAGCGGGGTGGAGCTCCTACAATGAGCAGTTCTTC. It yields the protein CATSTLGLAGWSSYNEQFF.

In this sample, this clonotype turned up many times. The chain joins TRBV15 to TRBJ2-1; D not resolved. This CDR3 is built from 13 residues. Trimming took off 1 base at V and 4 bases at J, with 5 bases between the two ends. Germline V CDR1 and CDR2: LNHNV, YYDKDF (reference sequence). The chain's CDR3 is CATSRARYNEQFF. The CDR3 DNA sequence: TGTGCCACCAGCAGAGCAAGGTACAATGAGCAGTTCTTC.

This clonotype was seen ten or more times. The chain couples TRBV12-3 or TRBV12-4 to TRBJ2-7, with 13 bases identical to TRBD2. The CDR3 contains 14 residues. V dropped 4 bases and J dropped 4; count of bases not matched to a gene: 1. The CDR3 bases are TGTGCCAGCAGTTGGACTAGCGGGGGTTACGAGCAGTACTTC. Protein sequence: CASSWTSGGYEQYF.

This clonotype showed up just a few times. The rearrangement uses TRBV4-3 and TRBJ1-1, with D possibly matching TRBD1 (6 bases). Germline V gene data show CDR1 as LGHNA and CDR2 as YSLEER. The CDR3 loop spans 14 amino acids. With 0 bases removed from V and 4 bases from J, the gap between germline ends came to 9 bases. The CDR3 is CASSQEVGATEAFF. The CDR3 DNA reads TGCGCCAGCAGCCAAGAAGTGGGGGCCACTGAAGCTTTCTTT.

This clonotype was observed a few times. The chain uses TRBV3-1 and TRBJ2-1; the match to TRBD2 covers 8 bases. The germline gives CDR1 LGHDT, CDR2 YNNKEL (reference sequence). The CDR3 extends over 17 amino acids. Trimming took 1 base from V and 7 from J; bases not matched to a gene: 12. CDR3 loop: CASSQGGGGRIVNEQFF. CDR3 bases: TGTGCCAGCAGCCAAGGCGGGGGCGGGAGGATTGTGAATGAGCAGTTCTTC.

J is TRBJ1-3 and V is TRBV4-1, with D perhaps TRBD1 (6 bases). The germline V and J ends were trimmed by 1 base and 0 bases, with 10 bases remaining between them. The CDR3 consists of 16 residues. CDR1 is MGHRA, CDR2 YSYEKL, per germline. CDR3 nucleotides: TGCGCCAGCAGCCAAGGCGACAGGTACTCTGGAAACACCATATATTTT. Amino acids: CASSQGDRYSGNTIYF.

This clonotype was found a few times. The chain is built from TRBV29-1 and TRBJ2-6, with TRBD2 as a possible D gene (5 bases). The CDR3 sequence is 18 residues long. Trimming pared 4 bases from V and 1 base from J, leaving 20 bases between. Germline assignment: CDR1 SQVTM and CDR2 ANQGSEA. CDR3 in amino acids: CSVAEEWRPRSGANVLTF. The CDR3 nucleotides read TGCAGCGTTGCGGAGGAGTGGAGACCTAGATCTGGGGCCAACGTCCTGACTTTC.

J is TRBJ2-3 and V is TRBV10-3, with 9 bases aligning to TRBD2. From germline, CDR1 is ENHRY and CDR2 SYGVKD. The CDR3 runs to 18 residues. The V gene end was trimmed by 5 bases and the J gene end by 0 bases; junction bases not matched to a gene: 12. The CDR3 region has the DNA TGTGCCATCAGTAACCTGGCGGGAGGGCCCTCTAGCACAGATACGCAGTATTTT. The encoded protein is CAISNLAGGPSSTDTQYF.

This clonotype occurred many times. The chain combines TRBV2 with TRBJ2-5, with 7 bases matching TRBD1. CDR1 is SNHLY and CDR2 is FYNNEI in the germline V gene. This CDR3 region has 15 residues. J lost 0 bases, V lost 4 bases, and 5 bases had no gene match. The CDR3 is CASSVPDRYQETQYF. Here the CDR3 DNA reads TGTGCCAGCAGTGTACCGGACAGGTACCAAGAGACCCAGTACTTC.

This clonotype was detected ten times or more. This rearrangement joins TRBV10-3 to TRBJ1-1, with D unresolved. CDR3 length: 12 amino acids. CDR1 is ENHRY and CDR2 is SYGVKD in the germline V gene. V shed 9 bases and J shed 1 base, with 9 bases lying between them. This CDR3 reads CAIGGPNTEAFF. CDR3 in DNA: TGTGCCATTGGCGGCCCGAACACTGAAGCTTTCTTT.

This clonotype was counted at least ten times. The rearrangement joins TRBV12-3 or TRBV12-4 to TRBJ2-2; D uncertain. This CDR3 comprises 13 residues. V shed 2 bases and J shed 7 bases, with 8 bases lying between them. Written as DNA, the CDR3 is TGTGCCAGCAGTTTATTGGGGATCGGGGAGCTGTTTTTT. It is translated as CASSLLGIGELFF.

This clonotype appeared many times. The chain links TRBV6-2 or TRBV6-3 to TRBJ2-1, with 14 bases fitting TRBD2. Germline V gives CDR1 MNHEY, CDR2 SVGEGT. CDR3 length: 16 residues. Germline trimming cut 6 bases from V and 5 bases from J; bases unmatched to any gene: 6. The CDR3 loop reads CASRSRLAGGNNEQFF. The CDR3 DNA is TGTGCCAGCAGATCGCGACTAGCGGGAGGGAACAATGAGCAGTTCTTC.

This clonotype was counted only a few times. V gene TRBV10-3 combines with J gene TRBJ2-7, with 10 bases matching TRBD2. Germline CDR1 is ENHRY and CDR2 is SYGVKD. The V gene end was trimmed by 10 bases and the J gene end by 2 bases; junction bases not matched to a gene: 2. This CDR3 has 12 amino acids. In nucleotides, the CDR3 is TGTGCCAGGACTAGCGGAACCTACGAGCAGTACTTC. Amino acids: CARTSGTYEQYF.

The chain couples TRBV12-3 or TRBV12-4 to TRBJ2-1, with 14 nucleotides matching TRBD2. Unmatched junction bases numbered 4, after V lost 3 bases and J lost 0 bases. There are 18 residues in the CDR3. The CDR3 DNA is TGTGCCAGCAGTTTTAGACTAGCGGGAGGGAGCTCCTACAATGAGCAGTTCTTC. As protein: CASSFRLAGGSSYNEQFF.

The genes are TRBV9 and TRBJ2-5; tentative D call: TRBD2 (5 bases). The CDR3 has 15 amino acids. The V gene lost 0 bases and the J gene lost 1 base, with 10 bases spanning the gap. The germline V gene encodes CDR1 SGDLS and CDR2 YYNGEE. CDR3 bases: TGTGCCAGCAGCGTAGATCGGGGTATCCAAGAGACCCAGTACTTC. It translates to CASSVDRGIQETQYF.